This TCR beta chain was retrieved from a study of a mutant IDH1 vaccine in newly diagnosed glioma. Overall study: Those enrolled had earlier been treated with radiotherapy, temozolomide, or both, mostly both. Week 35 was safety follow-up visit V12; week 47 was end-of-study visit V13. Study-wide results and caveats: Changes in top peripheral clonotypes did not appear linked to pseudoprogression.

Time point given: week 35, safety follow-up. Topical imiquimod was applied with each vaccine dose, which held 300 ug of mutant IDH1 20-mer peptide. In regard to this clone: Its specificity is not known.

Clones were sequenced by immunoSEQ multiplex PCR, and TCRdb holds only the in-frame ones, with some missing. The sample includes tens of thousands of clones, 81% of them seen just once. This sequence originates from a woman aged 40 to 55 with glioma. Some clones in this sample may be carry-over from other donors' samples. Source: PBMCs, taken from a glioma patient whose treatment included an IDH1 peptide vaccine.

In nucleotides, the CDR3 is TGTGCCAGCAGGGTCCTAGAGACCCAGTACTTC. Amino acid sequence: CASRVLETQYF. This chain joins TRBV6-5 and TRBJ2-5, with D uncertain. The CDR3 sequence is 11 residues long. From germline, CDR1 is MNHEY and CDR2 SVGAGI. V dropped 6 bases and J dropped 4 bases, with 6 bases sitting between them.